This TCR beta chain derives from a study of molecular identifiers for immune sequencing clone quantification. This clonotype was counted ten times or more. Via MiXCR, TCRdb re-called the PCR reads, giving one row per CDR3 protein. The data contain approximately 630,000 distinct CDR3 sequences, less than 30% of them singletons. Germline V gene data show CDR1 as SEHNR and CDR2 as FQNEAQ (reference sequence). Trimming at V came to 4 bases and at J to 0 bases, leaving 2 bases not matched to a gene. This CDR3 region has 14 residues. The receptor's source is a human donor in good health. Some libraries in this study had Jurkat cell RNA spiked in. Input material: naive CD8+ T cells from blood, with Jurkat cell RNA spiked in. Subset defined: FACS-sorted CD8+CD4-CCR7+CD45RA+ naive T cells. The chain links TRBV7-9 to TRBJ1-1; 7 bases are a match to TRBD1. CDR3 amino acids: CASSSGQVNTEAFF. For the CDR3, the DNA is TGTGCCAGCAGCTCTGGACAGGTGAACACTGAAGCTTTCTTT.